The clone carrying this TCR beta chain showed up just a few times. Trimming took 1 base from V and 2 from J, leaving 6 bases between them. The CDR3 sequence is 13 residues long. Germline lookup yields CDR1 GTSNPN and CDR2 SVGIG (reference sequence). This sample is drawn from a study of blood T cells in healthy people across ages. The overall study: Template switching recovered approximately one barcoded beta molecule for every two T cells.

A sample-barcoded 5' primer and a J-beta primer mix were used in a second PCR of roughly 6 to 12 cycles. TCRdb itself ran the 5' RACE reads through MiXCR, one entry per CDR3 protein. Among approximately 1.5 million distinct CDR3 sequences, about 35% were seen once, and the ten largest hold about 11%. This TCR was recovered from a woman aged 25 to 39 in good health. The chain joins TRBV30 to TRBJ2-4; D is perhaps TRBD1 (5 bases). Sequenced input: blood. CDR3 bases: TGTGCCTGGAGTGGGGGCACCAAAAACATTCAGTACTTC. It is translated as CAWSGGTKNIQYF.